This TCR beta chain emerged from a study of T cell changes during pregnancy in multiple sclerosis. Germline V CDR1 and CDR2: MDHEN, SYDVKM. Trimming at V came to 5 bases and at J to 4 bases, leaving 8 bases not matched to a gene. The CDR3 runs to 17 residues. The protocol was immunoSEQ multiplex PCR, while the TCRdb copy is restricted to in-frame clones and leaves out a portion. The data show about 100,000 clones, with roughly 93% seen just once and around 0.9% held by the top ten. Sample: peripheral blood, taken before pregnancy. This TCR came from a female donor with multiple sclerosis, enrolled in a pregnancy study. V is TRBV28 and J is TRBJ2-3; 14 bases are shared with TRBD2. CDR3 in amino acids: CASSALTSGRAADTQYF. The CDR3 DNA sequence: TGTGCCAGCAGTGCCTTGACTAGCGGGAGGGCAGCAGATACGCAGTATTTT.